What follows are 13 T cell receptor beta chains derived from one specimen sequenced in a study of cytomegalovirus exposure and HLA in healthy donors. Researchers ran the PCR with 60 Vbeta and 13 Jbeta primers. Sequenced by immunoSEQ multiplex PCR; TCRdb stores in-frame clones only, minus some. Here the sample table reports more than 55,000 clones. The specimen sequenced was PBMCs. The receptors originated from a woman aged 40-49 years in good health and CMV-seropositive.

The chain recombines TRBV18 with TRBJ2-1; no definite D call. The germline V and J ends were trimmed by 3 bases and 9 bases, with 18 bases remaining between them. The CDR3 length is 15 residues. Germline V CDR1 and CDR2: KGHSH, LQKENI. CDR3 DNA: TGTGCCAGCTCACCTTATGCTGAGACATCGATTGAGCAGTTCTTC. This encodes CASSPYAETSIEQFF. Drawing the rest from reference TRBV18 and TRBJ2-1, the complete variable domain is NAGVMQNPRHLVRRRGQEARLRCSPMKGHSHVYWYRQLPEEGLKFMVYLQKENIIDESGMPKERFSAEFPKEGPSILRIQQVVRGDSAAYFCASSPYAETSIEQFFGPGTRLTVL.

DNA of the CDR3: TGTGCCAGTACATATGACAGCACTAACTATGGCTACACCTTC. Amino acids: CASTYDSTNYGYTF. The chain links TRBV19 to TRBJ1-2, with a possible D match to TRBD1 (5 bases). Trimming removed 7 bases at V and 0 bases at J, with 12 bases between. CDR1 LNHDA and CDR2 SQIVND come from the germline V gene (reference sequence). The CDR3 sequence is 14 residues long.

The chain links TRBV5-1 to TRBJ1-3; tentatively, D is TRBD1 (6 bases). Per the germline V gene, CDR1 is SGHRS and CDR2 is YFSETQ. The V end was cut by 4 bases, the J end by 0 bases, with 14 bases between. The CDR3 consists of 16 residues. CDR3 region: CASSPNDRRSGNTIYF. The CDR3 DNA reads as TGCGCCAGCAGCCCAAACGACAGGCGCTCTGGAAACACCATATATTTT.

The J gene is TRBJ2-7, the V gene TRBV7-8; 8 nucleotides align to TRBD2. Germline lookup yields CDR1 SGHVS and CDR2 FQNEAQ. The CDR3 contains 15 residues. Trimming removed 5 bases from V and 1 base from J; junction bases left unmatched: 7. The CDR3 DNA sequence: TGTGCCAGCAGCGTAAGACTAGCGTATTCCTACGAGCAGTACTTC. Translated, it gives CASSVRLAYSYEQYF.

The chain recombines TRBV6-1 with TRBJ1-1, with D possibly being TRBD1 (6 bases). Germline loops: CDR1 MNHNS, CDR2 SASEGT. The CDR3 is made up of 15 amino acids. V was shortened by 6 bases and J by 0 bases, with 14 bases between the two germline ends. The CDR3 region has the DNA TGTGCCAGCAGAGAAATAGACAGGATGAACACTGAAGCTTTCTTT. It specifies CASREIDRMNTEAFF.

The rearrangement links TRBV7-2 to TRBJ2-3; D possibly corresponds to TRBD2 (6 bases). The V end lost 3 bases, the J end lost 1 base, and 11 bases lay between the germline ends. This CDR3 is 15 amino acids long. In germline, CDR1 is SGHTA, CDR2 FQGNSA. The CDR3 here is CASSFPRGGTDTQYF. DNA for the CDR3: TGTGCCAGCAGCTTTCCGCGGGGAGGCACAGATACGCAGTATTTT.

CDR3 loop: CASSRSGRVRSGANVLTF. The DNA for the CDR3 is TGTGCCAGCTCACGTTCAGGGAGGGTTCGGTCTGGGGCCAACGTCCTGACTTTC. J is TRBJ2-6 and V is TRBV18; 7 bases line up with TRBD2. Trimming removed 4 bases from V and 1 base from J; junction bases left unmatched: 10. This CDR3 has 18 residues. Germline V lookup: CDR1 KGHSH, CDR2 LQKENI.

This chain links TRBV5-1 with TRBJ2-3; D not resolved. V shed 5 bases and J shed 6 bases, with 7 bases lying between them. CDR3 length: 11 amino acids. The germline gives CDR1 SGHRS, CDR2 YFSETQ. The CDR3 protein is CASSLEDTQYF. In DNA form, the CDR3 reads TGCGCCAGCAGTCTTGAGGATACGCAGTATTTT.

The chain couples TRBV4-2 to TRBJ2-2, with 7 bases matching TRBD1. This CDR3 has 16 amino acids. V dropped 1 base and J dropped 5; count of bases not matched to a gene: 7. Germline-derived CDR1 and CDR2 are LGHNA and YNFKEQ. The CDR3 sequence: CASSQVDRAGTGELFF. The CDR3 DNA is TGTGCCAGCAGCCAAGTCGACAGGGCCGGAACCGGGGAGCTGTTTTTT.

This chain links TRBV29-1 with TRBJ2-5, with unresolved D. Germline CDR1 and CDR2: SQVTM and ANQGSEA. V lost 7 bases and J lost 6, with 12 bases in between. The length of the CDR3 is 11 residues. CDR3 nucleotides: TGCAGCGATCAGCCAGGCCAGACCCAGTACTTC. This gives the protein CSDQPGQTQYF.

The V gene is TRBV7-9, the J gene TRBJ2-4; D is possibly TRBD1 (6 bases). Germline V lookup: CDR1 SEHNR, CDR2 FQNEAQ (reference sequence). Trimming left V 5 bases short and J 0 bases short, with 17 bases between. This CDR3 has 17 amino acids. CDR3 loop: CASSPSVSGEAKNIQYF. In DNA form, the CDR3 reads TGTGCCAGCAGCCCCTCGGTATCAGGGGAAGCCAAAAACATTCAGTACTTC.

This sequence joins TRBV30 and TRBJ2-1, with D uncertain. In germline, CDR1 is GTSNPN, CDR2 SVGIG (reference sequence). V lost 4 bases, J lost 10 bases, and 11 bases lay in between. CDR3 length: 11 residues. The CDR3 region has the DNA TGTGCCTGGACTCAGGCCTACGAGCAGTTCTTC. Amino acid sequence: CAWTQAYEQFF.

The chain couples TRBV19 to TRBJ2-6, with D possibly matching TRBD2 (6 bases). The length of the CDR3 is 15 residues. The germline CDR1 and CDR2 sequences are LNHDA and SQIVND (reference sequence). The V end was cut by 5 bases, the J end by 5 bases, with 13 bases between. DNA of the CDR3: TGTGCCAGTAGTCCTGCGGGGACGTGGGCCAACGTCCTGACTTTC. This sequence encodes CASSPAGTWANVLTF.